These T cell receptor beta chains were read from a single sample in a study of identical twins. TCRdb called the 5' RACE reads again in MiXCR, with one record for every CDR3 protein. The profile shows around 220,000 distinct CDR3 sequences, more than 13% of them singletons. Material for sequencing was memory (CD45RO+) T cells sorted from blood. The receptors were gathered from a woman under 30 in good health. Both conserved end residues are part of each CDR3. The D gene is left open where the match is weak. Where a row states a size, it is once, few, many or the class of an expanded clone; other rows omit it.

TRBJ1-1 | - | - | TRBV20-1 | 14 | TGCAGTGCTAGATTCTCAGGGATAATAACTGAAGCTTTCTTT | CSARFSGIITEAFF
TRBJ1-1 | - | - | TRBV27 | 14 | TGTGCCAGCAGTTACGACAGGTTGAACACTGAAGCTTTCTTT | CASSYDRLNTEAFF
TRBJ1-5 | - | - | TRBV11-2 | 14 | TGTGCCAGCAGCTTAGAGGGATTCTATCAGCCCCAGCATTTT | CASSLEGFYQPQHF
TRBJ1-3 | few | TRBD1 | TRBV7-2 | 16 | TGTGCCAGCAGCCCCCTGGGGACAGGGGCTGGAAACACCATATATTTT | CASSPLGTGAGNTIYF
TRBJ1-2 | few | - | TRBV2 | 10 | TGTGCCAGCAGTGGGGACGCCTACACCTTC | CASSGDAYTF
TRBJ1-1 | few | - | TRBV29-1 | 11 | TGCAGCGTACGACCCCGCGGTGAAGCTTTCTTT | CSVRPRGEAFF
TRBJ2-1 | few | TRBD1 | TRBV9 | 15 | TGTGCCAGCAGCGCCGATGGACAGGCCTACAATGAGCAGTTCTTC | CASSADGQAYNEQFF
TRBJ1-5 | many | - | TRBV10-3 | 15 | TGTGCCATCAGTGAGTCGGGGGGGAAAAATCAGCCCCAGCATTTT | CAISESGGKNQPQHF
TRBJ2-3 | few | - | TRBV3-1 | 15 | TGTGCCAGCAGCCAACCACCTTTGGAGGGAGATACGCAGTATTTT | CASSQPPLEGDTQYF
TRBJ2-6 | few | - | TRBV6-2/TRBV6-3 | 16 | TGTGCCAGCACCCCGGGACTGCTCTCTGGGGCCAACGTCCTGACTTTC | CASTPGLLSGANVLTF
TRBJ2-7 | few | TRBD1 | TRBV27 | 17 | TGTGCCAGCAGACCCCCAATCCGGGGACAGACAACCTACGAGCAGTACTTC | CASRPPIRGQTTYEQYF
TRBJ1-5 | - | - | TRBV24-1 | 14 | TGTGCCACCAGCAACGGGGGTCATAATCAGCCCCAGCATTTT | CATSNGGHNQPQHF
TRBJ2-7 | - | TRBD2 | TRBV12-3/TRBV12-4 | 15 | TGTGCCAGCACCCGACTAGCGGGAGGGACCTACGAGCAGTACTTC | CASTRLAGGTYEQYF
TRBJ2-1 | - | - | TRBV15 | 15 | TGTGCCACCAGCAGAGTGGGAGGTAGAGGCGGTGAGCAGTTCTTC | CATSRVGGRGGEQFF
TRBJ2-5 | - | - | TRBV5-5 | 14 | TGTGCCAGCAGCACCCCGACAGTCCAAGAGACCCAGTACTTC | CASSTPTVQETQYF
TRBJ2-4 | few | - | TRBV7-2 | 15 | TGTGCCAGCAGCTTAGGAGGGGGGAGTGGGAACATTCAGTACTTC | CASSLGGGSGNIQYF
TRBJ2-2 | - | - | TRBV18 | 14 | TGTGCCAGCTCCCCCCGGGGGGCGACCGGGGAGCTGTTTTTT | CASSPRGATGELFF
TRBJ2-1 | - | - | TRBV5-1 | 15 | TGCGCCAGCAGCTTGTTGGACGGGTCCTACAATGAGCAGTTCTTC | CASSLLDGSYNEQFF
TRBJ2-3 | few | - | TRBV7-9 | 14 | TGTGCCAGCAGCTTTTCGGCCGGGGTAGATACGCAGTATTTT | CASSFSAGVDTQYF
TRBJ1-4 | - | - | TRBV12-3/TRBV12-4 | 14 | TGTGCCAGCAGCCGGACCCCGGTTAATGAAAAACTGTTTTTT | CASSRTPVNEKLFF
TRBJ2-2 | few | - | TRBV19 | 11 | TGTGCCACCAGCGGTCGCGGGGAGCTGTTTTTT | CATSGRGELFF
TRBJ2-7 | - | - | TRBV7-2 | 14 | TGTGCCAGCAGCTTTTCACAGACCTCCTACGAGCAGTACTTC | CASSFSQTSYEQYF
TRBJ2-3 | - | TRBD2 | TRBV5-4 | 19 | TGTGCCAGCAGCTTGGTTCTCTCCGGGGGGATAACTAGCACAGATACGCAGTATTTT | CASSLVLSGGITSTDTQYF
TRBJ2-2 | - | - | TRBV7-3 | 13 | TGTGCCAGCGGGGCAGGGGCCGCCGGGGAGCTGTTTTTT | CASGAGAAGELFF
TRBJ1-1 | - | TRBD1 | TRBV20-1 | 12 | TGCAGCGTTTCTCAGGACAGGGAACAAGCTTTCTTT | CSVSQDREQAFF
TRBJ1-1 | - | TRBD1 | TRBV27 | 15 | TGTGCCAGCAGTTTAGGGACAGGGAATGACGCTGAAGCTTTCTTT | CASSLGTGNDAEAFF
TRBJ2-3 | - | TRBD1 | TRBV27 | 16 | TGTGCCAGCAGTTTATCCAGGACAGGGGTCCCAGATACGCAGTATTTT | CASSLSRTGVPDTQYF
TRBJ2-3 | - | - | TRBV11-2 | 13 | TGTGCCAGCAGCTTGAATCCCACAGATACGCAGTATTTT | CASSLNPTDTQYF
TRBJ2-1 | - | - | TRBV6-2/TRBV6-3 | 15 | TGTGCCAGCAGTTACTCGAGGAGGCCAAATTGGGAGCAGTTCTTC | CASSYSRRPNWEQFF
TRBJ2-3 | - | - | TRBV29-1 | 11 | TGCAGCGTTGCAGGCACAGATACGCAGTATTTT | CSVAGTDTQYF
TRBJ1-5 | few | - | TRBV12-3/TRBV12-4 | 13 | TGTGCCAGCAGGTGGACCAGCAATCAGCCCCAGCATTTT | CASRWTSNQPQHF
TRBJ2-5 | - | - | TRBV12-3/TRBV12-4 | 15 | TGTGCCAGCAGTTTAGGTGGGAGGGGGCGGGAGACCCAGTACTTC | CASSLGGRGRETQYF
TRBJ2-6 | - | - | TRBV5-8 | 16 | TGTGCCAGCAGTGAAGGTCCGGACTCTGGGGCCAACGTCCTGACTTTC | CASSEGPDSGANVLTF
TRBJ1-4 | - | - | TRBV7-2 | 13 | TGTGCCAGCAGCTTATACGGCGGGGGCAAACTGTTTTTT | CASSLYGGGKLFF
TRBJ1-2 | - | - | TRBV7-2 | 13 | TGTGCCAGCAGCTTAGACCGACGCTATGGCTACACCTTC | CASSLDRRYGYTF
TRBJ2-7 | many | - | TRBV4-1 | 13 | TGCGCCAGCAGAGGGGACCTGTCCTACGAGCAGTACTTC | CASRGDLSYEQYF
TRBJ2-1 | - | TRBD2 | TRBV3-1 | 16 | TGTGCCAGCAGCCAATTAGCGGGAAGCTCCTACAATGAGCAGTTCTTC | CASSQLAGSSYNEQFF
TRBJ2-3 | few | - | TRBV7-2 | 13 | TGTGCCAGCAGCTCCGGGGCACTTCTTACGCAGTATTTT | CASSSGALLTQYF
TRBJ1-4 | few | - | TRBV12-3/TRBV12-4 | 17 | TGTGCCAGCAGCCAATGGATTGGCCAGTCTACTAATGAAAAACTGTTTTTT | CASSQWIGQSTNEKLFF
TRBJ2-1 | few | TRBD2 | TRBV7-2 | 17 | TGTGCCAGCAGCCCCCCTAGCGGGAGGACCACGGGCAATGAGCAGTTCTTC | CASSPPSGRTTGNEQFF
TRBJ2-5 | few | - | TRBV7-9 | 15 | TGTGCCAGCAGCTTAGGACTCCAGGGGTCAGAGACCCAGTACTTC | CASSLGLQGSETQYF
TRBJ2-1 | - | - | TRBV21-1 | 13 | TGTGCCAGCAGCAAGGAGGGCCGGAATGAGCAGTTCTTC | CASSKEGRNEQFF
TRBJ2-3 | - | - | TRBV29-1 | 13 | TGCAGCGTTCGTGGGCGGTCGGTAGATACGCAGTATTTT | CSVRGRSVDTQYF
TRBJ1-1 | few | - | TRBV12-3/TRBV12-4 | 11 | TGTGCCAGCAGGAAACACACTGAAGCTTTCTTT | CASRKHTEAFF
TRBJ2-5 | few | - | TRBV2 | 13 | TGTGCCAGCAGTGCTAATCCGGGGGCGACCCAGTACTTC | CASSANPGATQYF
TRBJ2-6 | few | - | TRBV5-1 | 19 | TGCGCCAGCAGCTCTCGGGCCGGGACCCCCATCTCTGGGGCCAACGTCCTGACTTTC | CASSSRAGTPISGANVLTF
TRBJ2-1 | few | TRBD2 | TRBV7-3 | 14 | TGTGCCAGCAGCTTAAGTTCGGCTAGCGGGGGCGAGTTCTTC | CASSLSSASGGEFF
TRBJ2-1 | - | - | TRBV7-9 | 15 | TGTGCCAGCAGCTTAGGTAGCGGCTCCTACAATGAGCAGTTCTTC | CASSLGSGSYNEQFF
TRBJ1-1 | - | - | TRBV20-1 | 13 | TGCAGTGCCCTGGGACCGATGGGGACTGAAGCTTTCTTT | CSALGPMGTEAFF
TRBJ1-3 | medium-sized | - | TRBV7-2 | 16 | TGTGCCAGCACCTCCCGTTATAGCGCTGCTGGAAACACCATATATTTT | CASTSRYSAAGNTIYF
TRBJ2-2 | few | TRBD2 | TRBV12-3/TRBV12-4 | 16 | TGTGCCAGCAGTTTTCAACTAGCGGCGGACACCGGGGAGCTGTTTTTT | CASSFQLAADTGELFF
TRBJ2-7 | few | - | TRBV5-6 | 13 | TGTGCCAGCAGCTTGGTGGATTCCTACGAGCAGTACTTC | CASSLVDSYEQYF